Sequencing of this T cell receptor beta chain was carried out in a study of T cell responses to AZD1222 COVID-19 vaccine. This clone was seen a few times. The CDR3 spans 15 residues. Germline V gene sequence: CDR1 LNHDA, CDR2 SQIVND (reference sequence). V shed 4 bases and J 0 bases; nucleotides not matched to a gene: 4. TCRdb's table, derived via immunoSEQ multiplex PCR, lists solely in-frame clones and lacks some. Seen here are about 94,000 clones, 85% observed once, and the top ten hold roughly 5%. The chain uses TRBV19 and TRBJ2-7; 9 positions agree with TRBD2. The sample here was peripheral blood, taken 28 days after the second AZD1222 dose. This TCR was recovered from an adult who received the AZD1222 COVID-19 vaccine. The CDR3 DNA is TGTGCCAGTAGTACCCTAGCGGGGCCCTCCTACGAGCAGTACTTC. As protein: CASSTLAGPSYEQYF.